This T cell receptor (beta chain) was observed in a study of T cells after yellow fever vaccination. It was through 5'RACE template switching that TCR cDNA was made, with a universal primer site and UMIs added. MiXCR, run by TCRdb on the 5' RACE reads, gives a single entry per CDR3 protein. The table includes fewer than 350,000 distinct CDR3 sequences, 3.6% detected once. V lost 0 bases and J lost 3, with 9 bases in between. This CDR3 comprises 14 residues. CDR1 is SGHNT, CDR2 YYREEE, per germline (reference sequence). The starting material was PBMCs, obtained on the day of the yellow fever booster vaccination. The receptor was isolated from a man in his late teens or twenties who received the YFV17D yellow fever vaccine. V and J are TRBV5-4 and TRBJ2-5; D possibly corresponds to TRBD1 (5 bases). This CDR3 reads CASSLVQVKETQYF. The CDR3 nucleotides read TGTGCCAGCAGCTTGGTACAGGTCAAAGAGACCCAGTACTTC. Based on the CDR3 plus reference TRBV5-4 and TRBJ2-5, the full variable domain is ETGVTQSPTHLIKTRGQQVTLRCSSQSGHNTVSWYQQALGQGPQFIFQYYREEENGRGNFPPRFSGLQFPNYSSELNVNALELDDSALYLCASSLVQVKETQYFGPGTRLLVL.